This T cell receptor delta chain stems from a study of gamma-delta T cells after stem cell transplantation listed by TCRdb under 2016. As concerns this clone: Its antigen is unknown. A far more abundant clone sits one base away, making this likely a read error.

The CDR3 covers 21 residues, taking in both the cysteine and the phenylalanine. Only the CDR3 region is kept as DNA, spanning 63 bases read in frame from base 1. Per the germline V gene, GEAIGNYY is the CDR1 and EKD is the CDR2. Receptors were amplified or captured by RT-PCR. Sequencing was carried out with an Illumina MiSeq. TCRdb processed the public reads again with the CATT caller, after which rows with matching DNA were combined. A total of approximately 1,200 delta-chain clones appear in this sample, 40% to 50% of them only once. Jointly, the top ten make up about 25% of the sample. Sequenced input: gamma-delta T cells. This chain joins TRDV2 to TRDJ1, with 13 bases aligning to TRDD3. The sequence derives from a human donor. It is not recorded whose cells these are; they may come from a transplant donor. This table probably holds off-target reads from a library built for another chain. The CDR3 loop reads CACDTILGLGDTWSYTDKPIF. The bases are TGTGCCTGTGACACTATCCTGGGACTGGGGGATACGTGGAGCTACACCGATAAACCCATCTTT.